Listed here are 32 T cell receptor beta chains from one sample, sequenced in a study of cytomegalovirus exposure and HLA in healthy donors. The PCR employed 60 Vbeta primers together with 13 Jbeta primers. Profiling relied on immunoSEQ multiplex PCR, and the TCRdb table lists in-frame clones only, not all of them. The sample has some 150,000 clones; roughly 73% are singletons. The sequenced sample was PBMCs. Receptors were obtained from a man aged 40-50 years in good health and CMV-seronegative.

This rearrangement joins TRBV2 to TRBJ2-7, with 8 bases lining up with TRBD1. CDR1 and CDR2 (germline): SNHLY, FYNNEI. The V and J ends lost 4 bases and 2 bases, in that order; junction bases with no gene match: 10. The CDR3 spans 16 residues. The CDR3 spells CASSALDRANPYEQYF. The CDR3 region has the DNA TGTGCCAGCAGTGCCCTGGACAGGGCGAACCCCTACGAGCAGTACTTC.

This clone was seen a few times. The J gene is TRBJ2-2, the V gene TRBV19; the D gene is possibly TRBD2 (6 bases). Trimming shortened V by 0 bases and J by 4 bases, and 12 bases separated the two germline ends. Germline V CDR1 and CDR2: LNHDA, SQIVND (reference sequence). The CDR3 totals 16 residues. The CDR3 region is CASSIDLGGSTGELFF. The CDR3 DNA reads TGTGCCAGTAGTATAGATTTGGGGGGTAGCACCGGGGAGCTGTTTTTT.

This clone was observed once. The chain combines TRBV18 with TRBJ2-2, with no clear D. The CDR3 length is 14 residues. Germline V gene data show CDR1 as KGHSH and CDR2 as LQKENI. V lost 4 bases and J 5 bases, leaving 11 bases between the germline ends. The DNA for the CDR3 is TGTGCCAGCTCACTAGGCGGCGGAACCGGGGAGCTGTTTTTT. Residues: CASSLGGGTGELFF.

V usage is TRBV5-6 and J usage is TRBJ1-4; no clear D gene. Trimming took off 0 bases at V and 7 bases at J, with 10 bases between the two ends. Germline V gives CDR1 SGHDT, CDR2 YYEEEE. The CDR3 contains 14 residues. The CDR3 nucleotides are TGTGCCAGCAGCTTGGCCCGGAGGGCTGAAAAACTGTTTTTT. Residues: CASSLARRAEKLFF.

V usage is TRBV18 and J usage is TRBJ2-4, with 7 bases fitting TRBD2. V lost 2 bases to trimming and J lost 7 bases; unmatched junction nucleotides: 8. The CDR3 covers 15 residues. In germline, CDR1 is KGHSH, CDR2 LQKENI. The CDR3 loop reads CASSPTGGGENIQYF. The DNA for the CDR3 is TGTGCCAGCTCACCAACAGGCGGGGGAGAGAACATTCAGTACTTC.

This clone was observed a handful of times. J is TRBJ2-7 and V is TRBV18; TRBD1 is a possible D gene (8 bases). Trimming removed 6 bases at V and 2 bases at J, with 14 bases between. Germline assignment: CDR1 KGHSH and CDR2 LQKENI. The CDR3 sequence is 14 residues long. The CDR3 region is CASSTGGGTYEQYF. CDR3 sequence (DNA): TGTGCCAGCTCTACAGGGGGGGGGACCTACGAGCAGTACTTC. The variable domain in full, with the rest retrieved from reference TRBV18 and TRBJ2-7, is NAGVMQNPRHLVRRRGQEARLRCSPMKGHSHVYWYRQLPEEGLKFMVYLQKENIIDESGMPKERFSAEFPKEGPSILRIQQVVRGDSAAYFCASSTGGGTYEQYFGPGTRLTVT.

This clone occurred once. The rearrangement uses TRBV7-9 and TRBJ1-2; D may be TRBD1 (6 bases). The CDR3 loop spans 12 amino acids. V lost 8 bases to trimming and J lost 7 bases, with 14 bases between them. Germline CDR1 and CDR2: SEHNR and FQNEAQ (reference sequence). CDR3 nucleotide sequence: TGTGCCAGCGGCACAGGGACCGGTGGCTACACCTTC. Protein: CASGTGTGGYTF.

The chain's CDR3 is CASSLEGAARAREAFF. Here the CDR3 DNA reads TGTGCCAGCAGCTTAGAAGGGGCAGCCCGGGCCCGTGAAGCTTTCTTT. This sequence joins TRBV11-2 and TRBJ1-1; a weak D match, TRBD1 (5 bases). V lost 0 bases and J 7 bases, leaving 18 bases between the germline ends. The CDR3 covers 16 residues. Germline assignment: CDR1 SGHAT and CDR2 FQNNGV.

This clone turned up a few times. This chain uses TRBV6-5 with TRBJ1-2; 9 bases match TRBD1. Per the germline V gene, CDR1 is MNHEY and CDR2 is SVGAGI. This CDR3 is built from 15 residues. V lost 4 bases to trimming and J lost 3 bases; unmatched junction nucleotides: 6. CDR3 sequence: CASSSWTGVDYGYTF. The CDR3 coding sequence is TGTGCCAGCAGTTCTTGGACAGGGGTGGACTATGGCTACACCTTC.

The rearrangement uses TRBV29-1 and TRBJ2-7; possibly TRBD2 for D (5 bases). The ends were cut back, 4 bases at V and 3 bases at J, with 10 bases in the middle. This CDR3 spans 12 amino acids. Germline-derived CDR1 and CDR2 are SQVTM and ANQGSEA. The CDR3 DNA reads TGCAGCGTTGTGGACGGGGACTACGAGCAGTACTTC. This sequence encodes CSVVDGDYEQYF.

This sequence joins TRBV7-2 and TRBJ2-4; D remains unclear. The V gene lost 1 base and the J gene lost 6 bases, with 10 bases spanning the gap. This CDR3 comprises 14 residues. Looked up from germline, CDR1 is SGHTA and CDR2 is FQGNSA. The CDR3 region is CASSLGLSTNIQYF. The CDR3 DNA reads TGTGCCAGCAGCTTAGGGCTTTCCACAAACATTCAGTACTTC.

V gene TRBV5-1 combines with J gene TRBJ1-2; possible D gene TRBD1, 5 bases. The CDR3 runs to 14 residues. Germline lookup yields CDR1 SGHRS and CDR2 YFSETQ. V lost 7 bases to trimming and J lost 4 bases, with 17 bases between them. The CDR3 bases are TGCGCCAGCCGGCTCCAGGGTGCGAGCTATGGCTACACCTTC. It yields the protein CASRLQGASYGYTF.

The V call is TRBV4-1, the J call TRBJ2-7; 7 bases map to TRBD1. Germline loops: CDR1 MGHRA, CDR2 YSYEKL. This CDR3 spans 15 amino acids. V lost 0 bases, J lost 4 bases, and 6 bases stayed unmatched. The CDR3 coding sequence is TGCGCCAGCAGCCAAGAGTACAGGGGCTCGTACGAGCAGTACTTC. Translation gives CASSQEYRGSYEQYF.

This rearrangement joins TRBV12-5 to TRBJ1-2; D unclear. CDR3 size: 18 residues. Germline CDR1 reads LGHNT; CDR2 reads FRNRAP. Trimming shortened V by 0 bases and J by 0 bases, and 17 bases separated the two germline ends. The CDR3 region is CASGLVLSSTTANYGYTF. The CDR3 DNA is TGTGCTAGTGGTTTGGTACTGAGTTCCACCACAGCTAACTATGGCTACACCTTC.

The chain carries TRBV7-9 and TRBJ1-5, with 11 nucleotides matching TRBD1. The length of the CDR3 is 17 residues. V lost 1 base and J lost 7; bases outside the gene matches: 9. Germline CDR1 is SEHNR and CDR2 is FQNEAQ (reference sequence). The CDR3 reads CASSLGPGQGVGQPQHF. For the CDR3, the DNA is TGTGCCAGCAGCTTAGGACCGGGACAGGGGGTCGGGCAGCCCCAGCATTTT.

This clone was observed a single time. The DNA of the CDR3 is TGTGCCAGCCAGGCGGGGACAGGGTCAAATTCACCCCTCCACTTT. Protein sequence: CASQAGTGSNSPLHF. The chain uses TRBV19 and TRBJ1-6, with 9 bases matching TRBD1. Germline V gene sequence: CDR1 LNHDA, CDR2 SQIVND (reference sequence). The CDR3 is made up of 15 amino acids. With V trimmed by 9 bases and J by 7 bases, 10 bases remained unmatched.

CDR3 sequence reads: CASRERGTYNEQFF. CDR3 DNA: TGTGCCAGCAGAGAGCGGGGGACTTACAATGAGCAGTTCTTC. J is TRBJ2-1 and V is TRBV6-1, with 8 bases aligning to TRBD2. The J segment lost 4 bases and the V segment lost 6 bases, leaving 5 bases of the junction unmatched. CDR1 is MNHNS, CDR2 SASEGT, per germline. This CDR3 region has 14 residues.

The V call is TRBV7-2, the J call TRBJ2-7; the match to TRBD2 covers 7 bases. V trimming: 5 bases; J trimming: 4 bases; junction bases outside the gene matches: 8. Germline CDR1 SGHTA, CDR2 FQGNSA. The CDR3 is made up of 14 amino acids. The CDR3: CASSPREMVYEQYF. CDR3 in DNA: TGTGCCAGCAGCCCGCGGGAGATGGTTTACGAGCAGTACTTC. Looking up the rest from reference TRBV7-2 and TRBJ2-7 gives the full variable domain: GAGVSQSPSNKVTEKGKDVELRCDPISGHTALYWYRQSLGQGLEFLIYFQGNSAPDKSGLPSDRFSAERTGGSVSTLTIQRTQQEDSAVYLCASSPREMVYEQYFGPGTRLTVT.

CDR3 coding DNA: TGTGCCAGCAGCCCCAGGACTAGCTCCTACAATGAGCAGTTCTTC. It codes for CASSPRTSSYNEQFF. This chain joins TRBV9 and TRBJ2-1; 7 bases match TRBD2. V lost 4 bases and J lost 0; bases outside the gene matches: 4. CDR3 length: 15 amino acids. Germline lookup yields CDR1 SGDLS and CDR2 YYNGEE.

V is TRBV19 and J is TRBJ1-2, with a possible D match to TRBD1 (6 bases). CDR3 length equals 16 residues. Germline V gives CDR1 LNHDA, CDR2 SQIVND (reference sequence). V was clipped by 5 bases and J by 0 bases, with 16 bases between them. CDR3 nucleotides: TGTGCCAGTAGTCGGGACACATTCAAAGCTAACTATGGCTACACCTTC. Encoded protein: CASSRDTFKANYGYTF. Full variable domain (outside the CDR3, taken from reference TRBV19 and TRBJ1-2): DGGITQSPKYLFRKEGQNVTLSCEQNLNHDAMYWYRQDPGQGLRLIYYSQIVNDFQKGDIAEGYSVSREKKESFPLTVTSAQKNPTAFYLCASSRDTFKANYGYTFGSGTRLTVV.

The J gene is TRBJ2-2, the V gene TRBV27; D is unresolved. V lost 8 bases to trimming and J lost 2 bases, with 21 bases between them. Germline CDR1 MNHEY, CDR2 SMNVEV (reference sequence). The CDR3 loop spans 17 amino acids. The CDR3 is CASLASSLRFNTGELFF. The CDR3 DNA reads as TGTGCCAGCTTAGCCAGCAGTTTGAGGTTTAACACCGGGGAGCTGTTTTTT.

This clone was picked up one time. The chain links TRBV19 to TRBJ1-5; 7 nucleotides agree with TRBD1. This CDR3 spans 16 amino acids. CDR1 is LNHDA and CDR2 is SQIVND in the germline V gene (reference sequence). V shed 7 bases, J shed 1 base, and the junction held 10 bases outside the gene matches. CDR3 in amino acids: CASTRTGLRSNQPQHF. The CDR3 DNA reads as TGTGCCAGTACCCGGACAGGCCTTAGGAGCAATCAGCCCCAGCATTTT.

This chain connects TRBV5-4 to TRBJ2-3; 8 nucleotides match TRBD2. Germline CDR1 reads SGHNT; CDR2 reads YYREEE (reference sequence). CDR3 size: 14 residues. Germline trimming cut 7 bases from V and 0 bases from J; bases unmatched to any gene: 4. The CDR3 DNA follows: TGTGCCAGCCACGGGGGGGCTAGCACAGATACGCAGTATTTT. This codes for CASHGGASTDTQYF.

This sequence joins TRBV14 and TRBJ1-1, with no clear D. Germline lookup yields CDR1 SGHDN and CDR2 FVKESK. CDR3 length: 13 amino acids. Trimming cost V 1 base and J 0 bases, with 3 bases left between them. CDR3 protein: CASSQVMNTEAFF. The CDR3 nucleotides are TGTGCCAGCAGCCAAGTCATGAACACTGAAGCTTTCTTT.

The rearrangement uses TRBV6-1 and TRBJ1-1; D not resolved. Germline V gives CDR1 MNHNS, CDR2 SASEGT. CDR3 size: 13 residues. With 4 bases removed from V and 3 bases from J, the gap between germline ends came to 9 bases. The CDR3 region has the DNA TGTGCCAGCAGTGCAACGGGGTACACTGAAGCTTTCTTT. This codes for CASSATGYTEAFF.

This chain joins TRBV27 and TRBJ2-7; a weak D match, TRBD2 (5 bases). The ends were cut back, 4 bases at V and 2 bases at J, with 18 bases in the middle. CDR1 is MNHEY, CDR2 SMNVEV, per germline (reference sequence). The CDR3 sequence is 16 residues long. The CDR3 here is CASSSSTSRTPYEQYF. For the CDR3, the DNA is TGTGCCAGCAGTTCCTCCACTTCCCGGACTCCCTACGAGCAGTACTTC.

The rearrangement links TRBV5-1 to TRBJ1-1; 8 bases align to TRBD1. The junction had 6 bases not matched to a gene; V was cut back by 4 bases and J by 1 base. This CDR3 is 15 amino acids long. Germline CDR1 and CDR2: SGHRS and YFSETQ. The CDR3 is CASSRSGQGNTEAFF. The CDR3, as DNA: TGCGCCAGCAGCCGGAGTGGACAGGGGAACACTGAAGCTTTCTTT.

This clone was counted only a few times. The chain is built from TRBV7-3 and TRBJ1-4; D remains unclear. There are 15 residues in the CDR3. Germline CDR1 and CDR2: SGHTA and FQGTGA. Trimming stripped 5 bases from V and 5 bases from J, with 15 bases between. CDR3 region: CASSPLTETNEKLFF. CDR3 coding DNA: TGTGCCAGCAGCCCCCTGACGGAGACCAATGAAAAACTGTTTTTT.

The gene calls are TRBV29-1 and TRBJ2-5; 8 bases match TRBD1. The assigned J gene may be wrong: the sequence end matches TRBJ2-7 better. CDR1 and CDR2 from the germline V gene are SQVTM and ANQGSEA. This CDR3 contains 12 residues. CDR3 nucleotides: TGCAGCGCTCAGGACAGGGAGTACGAGCAGTACTTC. The encoded protein is CSAQDREYEQYF.

The rearrangement links TRBV4-2 to TRBJ1-4; maybe TRBD1 (6 bases). V was clipped by 1 base and J by 7 bases, with 19 bases between them. CDR1 is LGHNA and CDR2 is YNFKEQ in the germline V gene. The CDR3 has 17 residues. The CDR3 region has the DNA TGTGCCAGCAGCCAAGCAGACAGGCCAACCCTTGGTGAAAAACTGTTTTTT. This gives the protein CASSQADRPTLGEKLFF.

The V and J genes are TRBV2 and TRBJ2-5, with 8 bases matching TRBD2. This CDR3 has 14 amino acids. The germline V gene has CDR1 SNHLY and CDR2 FYNNEI. Losses at the gene ends were 8 bases for V and 4 bases for J; bases not matched to a gene: 9. The CDR3: CASEYGGAIETQYF. The CDR3 bases are TGTGCCAGCGAATACGGGGGGGCCATAGAGACCCAGTACTTC. The entire variable domain, with the rest obtained from reference TRBV2 and TRBJ2-5, is as follows: EPEVTQTPSHQVTQMGQEVILRCVPISNHLYFYWYRQILGQKVEFLVSFYNNEISEKSEIFDDQFSVERPDGSNFTLKIRSTKLEDSAMYFCASEYGGAIETQYFGPGTRLLVL.

The CDR3 DNA is TGCGCCAGCAGCCCTGGACAGGTCTACACCGGGGAGCTGTTTTTT. Encoded protein: CASSPGQVYTGELFF. The chain carries TRBV5-1 and TRBJ2-2; 7 positions match TRBD1. Germline V CDR1 and CDR2: SGHRS, YFSETQ. CDR3 length: 15 amino acids. J lost 3 bases, V lost 4 bases, and 6 bases had no gene match.